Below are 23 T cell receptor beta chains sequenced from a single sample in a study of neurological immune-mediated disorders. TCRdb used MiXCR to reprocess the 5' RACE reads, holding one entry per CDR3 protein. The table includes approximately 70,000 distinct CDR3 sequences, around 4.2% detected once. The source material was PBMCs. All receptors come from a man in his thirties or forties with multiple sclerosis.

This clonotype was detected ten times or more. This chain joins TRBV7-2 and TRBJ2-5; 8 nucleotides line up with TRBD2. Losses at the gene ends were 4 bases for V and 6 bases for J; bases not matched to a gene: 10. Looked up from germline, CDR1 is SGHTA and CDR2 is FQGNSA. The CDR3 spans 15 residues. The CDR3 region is CASSSAGGAFKTQYF. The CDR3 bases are TGTGCCAGCAGCTCGGCCGGGGGGGCTTTTAAGACCCAGTACTTC.

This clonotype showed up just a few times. CDR3 DNA sequence: TGCAGTGCTTGTATAGGTGTCGCAGGCTTAAGCTCCTACAATGAGCAGTTCTTC. Translating gives CSACIGVAGLSSYNEQFF. This chain links TRBV20-1 with TRBJ2-1, with D hard to call. Trimming pared 5 bases from V and 0 bases from J, leaving 23 bases between. CDR3 length: 18 residues. Germline lookup yields CDR1 DFQATT and CDR2 SNEGSKA (reference sequence).

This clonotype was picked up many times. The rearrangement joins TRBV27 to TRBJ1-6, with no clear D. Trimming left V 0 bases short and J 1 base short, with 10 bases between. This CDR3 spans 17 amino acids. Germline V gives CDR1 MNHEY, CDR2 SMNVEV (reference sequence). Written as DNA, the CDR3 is TGTGCCAGCAGTTTATCCATCCCTGGTTCCTATAATTCACCCCTCCACTTT. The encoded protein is CASSLSIPGSYNSPLHF.

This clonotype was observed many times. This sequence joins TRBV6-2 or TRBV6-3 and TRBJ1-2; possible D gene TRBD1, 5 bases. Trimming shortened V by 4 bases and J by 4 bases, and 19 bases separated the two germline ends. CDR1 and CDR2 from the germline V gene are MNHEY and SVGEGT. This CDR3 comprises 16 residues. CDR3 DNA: TGTGCCAGCAGTTCTGATCCACAGCGGGACTTCTATGGCTACACCTTC. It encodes CASSSDPQRDFYGYTF.

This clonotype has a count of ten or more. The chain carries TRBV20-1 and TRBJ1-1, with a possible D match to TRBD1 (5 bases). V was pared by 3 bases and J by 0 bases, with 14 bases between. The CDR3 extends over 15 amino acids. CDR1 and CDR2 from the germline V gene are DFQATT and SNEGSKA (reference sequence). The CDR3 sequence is CSASLVGVMNTEAFF. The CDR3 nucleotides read TGCAGTGCTAGCCTAGTGGGGGTTATGAACACTGAAGCTTTCTTT.

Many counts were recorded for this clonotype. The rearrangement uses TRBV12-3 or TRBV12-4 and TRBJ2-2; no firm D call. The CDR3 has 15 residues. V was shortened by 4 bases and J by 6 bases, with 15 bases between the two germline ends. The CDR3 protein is CASSYGPERAGELFF. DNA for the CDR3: TGTGCCAGCAGTTACGGTCCCGAAAGGGCCGGGGAGCTGTTTTTT.

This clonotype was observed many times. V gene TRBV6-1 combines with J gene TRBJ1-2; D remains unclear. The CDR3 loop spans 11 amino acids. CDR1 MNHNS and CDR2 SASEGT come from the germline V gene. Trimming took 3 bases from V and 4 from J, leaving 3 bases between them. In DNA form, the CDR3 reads TGTGCCAGCAGTGACAGCTATGGCTACACCTTC. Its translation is CASSDSYGYTF.

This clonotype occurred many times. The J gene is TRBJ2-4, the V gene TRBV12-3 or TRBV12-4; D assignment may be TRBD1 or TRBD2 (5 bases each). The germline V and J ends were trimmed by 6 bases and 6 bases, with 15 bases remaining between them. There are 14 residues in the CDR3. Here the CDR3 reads CASSLGTGGNIQYF. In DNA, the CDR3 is TGTGCCAGCAGCTTGGGAACAGGAGGAAACATTCAGTACTTC.

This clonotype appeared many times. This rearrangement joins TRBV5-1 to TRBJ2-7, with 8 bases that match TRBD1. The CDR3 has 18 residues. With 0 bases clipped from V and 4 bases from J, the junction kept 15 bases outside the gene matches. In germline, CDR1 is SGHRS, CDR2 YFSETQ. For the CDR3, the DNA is TGCGCCAGCAGCTTGGTGGCACGGACAGGGCAGATCGGATACGAGCAGTACTTC. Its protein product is CASSLVARTGQIGYEQYF.

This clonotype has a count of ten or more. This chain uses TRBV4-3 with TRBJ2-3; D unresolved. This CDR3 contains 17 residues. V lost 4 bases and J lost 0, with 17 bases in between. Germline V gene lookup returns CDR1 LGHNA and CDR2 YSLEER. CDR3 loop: CASSRRTLTASTDTQYF. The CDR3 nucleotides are TGCGCCAGCAGCCGCCGAACCCTCACCGCTAGCACAGATACGCAGTATTTT.

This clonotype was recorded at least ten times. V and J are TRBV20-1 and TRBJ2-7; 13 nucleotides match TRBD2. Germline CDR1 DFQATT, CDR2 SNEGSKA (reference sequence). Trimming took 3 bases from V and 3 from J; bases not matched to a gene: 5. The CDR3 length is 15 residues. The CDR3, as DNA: TGCAGTGCTAGGCGGGGGACTAGCGGGGACTACGAGCAGTACTTC. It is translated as CSARRGTSGDYEQYF.

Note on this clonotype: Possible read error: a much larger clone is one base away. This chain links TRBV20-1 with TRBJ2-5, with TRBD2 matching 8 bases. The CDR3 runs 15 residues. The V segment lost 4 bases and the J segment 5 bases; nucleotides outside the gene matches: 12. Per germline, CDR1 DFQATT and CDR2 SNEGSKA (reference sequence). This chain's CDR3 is CSAKTGLESVETQYF. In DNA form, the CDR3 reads TGCAGTGCTAAAACGGGACTAGAATCCGTCGAGACCCAGTACTTC.

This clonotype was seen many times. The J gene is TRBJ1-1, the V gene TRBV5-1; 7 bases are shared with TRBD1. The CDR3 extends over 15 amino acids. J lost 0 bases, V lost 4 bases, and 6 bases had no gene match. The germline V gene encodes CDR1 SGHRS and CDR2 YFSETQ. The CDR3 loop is CASSGGDRLNTEAFF. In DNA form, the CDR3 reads TGCGCCAGCAGCGGGGGGGACAGACTGAACACTGAAGCTTTCTTT.

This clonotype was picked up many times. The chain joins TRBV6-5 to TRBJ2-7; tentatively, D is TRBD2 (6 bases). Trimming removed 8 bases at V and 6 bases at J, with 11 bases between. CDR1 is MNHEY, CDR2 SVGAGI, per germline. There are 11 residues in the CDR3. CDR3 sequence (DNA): TGTGCCAGCGACGCCGGGGGCGAGCAGTACTTC. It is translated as CASDAGGEQYF.

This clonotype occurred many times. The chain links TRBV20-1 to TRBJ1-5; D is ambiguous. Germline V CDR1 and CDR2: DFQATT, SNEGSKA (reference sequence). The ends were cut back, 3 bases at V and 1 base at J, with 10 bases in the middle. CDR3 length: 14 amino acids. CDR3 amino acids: CSARSRGSNQPQHF. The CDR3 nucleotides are TGCAGTGCTAGGTCACGGGGAAGCAATCAGCCCCAGCATTTT.

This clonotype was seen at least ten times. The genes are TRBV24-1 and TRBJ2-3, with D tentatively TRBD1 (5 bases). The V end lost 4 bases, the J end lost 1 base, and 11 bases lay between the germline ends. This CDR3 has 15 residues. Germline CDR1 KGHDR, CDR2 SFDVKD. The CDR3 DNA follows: TGTGCCACCAGTGACAGGGAAGGTGGCACAGATACGCAGTATTTT. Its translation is CATSDREGGTDTQYF.

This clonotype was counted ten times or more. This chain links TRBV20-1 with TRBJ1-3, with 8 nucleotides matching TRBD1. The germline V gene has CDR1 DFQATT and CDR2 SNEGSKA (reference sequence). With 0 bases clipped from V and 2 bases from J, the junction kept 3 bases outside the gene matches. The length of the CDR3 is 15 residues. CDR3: CSARDQGAAGNTIYF. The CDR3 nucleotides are TGCAGTGCTAGAGATCAGGGGGCGGCTGGAAACACCATATATTTT.

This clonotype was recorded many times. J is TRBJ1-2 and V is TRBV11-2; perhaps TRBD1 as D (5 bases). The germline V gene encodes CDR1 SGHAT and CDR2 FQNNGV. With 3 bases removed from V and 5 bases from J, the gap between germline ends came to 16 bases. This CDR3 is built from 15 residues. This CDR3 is CASSFSGTTSYGYTF. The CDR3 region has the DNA TGTGCCAGCAGCTTTTCCGGGACGACTTCTTATGGCTACACCTTC.

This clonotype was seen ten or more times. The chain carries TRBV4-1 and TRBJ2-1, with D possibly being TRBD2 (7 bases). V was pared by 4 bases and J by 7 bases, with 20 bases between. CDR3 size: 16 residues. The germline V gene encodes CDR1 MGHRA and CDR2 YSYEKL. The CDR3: CASSPLFGGARNEQFF. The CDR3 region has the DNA TGCGCCAGCAGCCCTCTTTTTGGGGGGGCCCGGAATGAGCAGTTCTTC.

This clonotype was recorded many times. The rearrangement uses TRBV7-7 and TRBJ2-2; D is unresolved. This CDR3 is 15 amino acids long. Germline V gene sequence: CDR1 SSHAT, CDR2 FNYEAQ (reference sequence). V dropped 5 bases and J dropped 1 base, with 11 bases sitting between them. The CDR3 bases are TGTGCCAGCAGCCCATCGGGCGGGAACACCGGGGAGCTGTTTTTT. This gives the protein CASSPSGGNTGELFF.

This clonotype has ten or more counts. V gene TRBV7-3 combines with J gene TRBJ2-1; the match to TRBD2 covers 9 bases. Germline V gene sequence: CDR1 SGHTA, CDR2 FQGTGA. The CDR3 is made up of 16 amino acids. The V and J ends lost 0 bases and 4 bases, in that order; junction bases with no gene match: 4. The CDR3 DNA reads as TGTGCCAGCAGCTTAACGGCGACTAGCGGTTACAATGAGCAGTTCTTC. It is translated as CASSLTATSGYNEQFF.

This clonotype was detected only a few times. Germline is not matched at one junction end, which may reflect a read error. CDR3 region: CASSRTSAGAKVLTF. The CDR3 DNA reads TGTGCCAGCAGCAGGACTAGCGCTGGGGCCAAAGTCCTGACTTTC. V is TRBV3-1 and J is TRBJ2-6, with 9 positions matching TRBD2. The CDR3 spans 15 residues. The germline V gene has CDR1 LGHDT and CDR2 YNNKEL (reference sequence).

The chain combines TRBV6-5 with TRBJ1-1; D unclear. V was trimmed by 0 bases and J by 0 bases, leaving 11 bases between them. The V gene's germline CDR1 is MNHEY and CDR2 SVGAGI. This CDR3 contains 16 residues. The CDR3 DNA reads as TGTGCCAGCAGTTACTCGAAGGGTTCCATGAACACTGAAGCTTTCTTT. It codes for CASSYSKGSMNTEAFF.